This TCR beta chain comes out of a study of control samples from healthy donors and cancer patients. The table came from immunoSEQ multiplex PCR; TCRdb's copy has only in-frame clones and leaves some out. The sample records about 160,000 clones, roughly 89% being singletons. Germline values: CDR1 KGHDR, CDR2 SFDVKD. CDR3 length: 16 residues. V shed 5 bases, J shed 0 bases, and the junction held 7 bases outside the gene matches. The V call is TRBV24-1, the J call TRBJ1-2; 8 nucleotides align to TRBD1. The clonotype was recovered from a man aged 30 to 45 in good health. The sample was blood. The CDR3 region is CATSGLGQESNYGYTF. DNA of the CDR3: TGTGCCACCAGTGGCCTGGGACAGGAGTCTAACTATGGCTACACCTTC.